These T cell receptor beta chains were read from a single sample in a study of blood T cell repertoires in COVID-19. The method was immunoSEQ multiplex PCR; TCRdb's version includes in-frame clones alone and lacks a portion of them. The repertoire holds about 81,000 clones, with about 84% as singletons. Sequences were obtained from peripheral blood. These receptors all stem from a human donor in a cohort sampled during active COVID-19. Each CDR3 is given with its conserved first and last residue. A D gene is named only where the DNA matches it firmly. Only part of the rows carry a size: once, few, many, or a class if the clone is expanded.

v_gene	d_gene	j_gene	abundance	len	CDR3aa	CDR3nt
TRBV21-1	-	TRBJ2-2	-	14	CAGRDRVDTGELFF	TGTGCCGGCCGGGACAGGGTAGACACCGGGGAGCTGTTTTTT
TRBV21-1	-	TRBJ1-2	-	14	CATPHDRERSGYTF	TGTGCCACCCCCCACGACAGGGAGAGAAGTGGCTACACCTTC
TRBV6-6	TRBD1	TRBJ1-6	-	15	CASTQGQGRGSPLHF	TGTGCCAGCACCCAAGGACAGGGGAGGGGTTCACCCCTCCACTTT
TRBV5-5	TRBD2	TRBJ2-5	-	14	CASSFRTSAETQYF	TGTGCCAGCAGCTTCCGGACTAGTGCCGAGACCCAGTACTTC
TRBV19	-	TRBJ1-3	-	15	CASSSTGHSGNTIYF	TGTGCCAGTAGCAGCACGGGACACTCTGGAAACACCATATATTTT
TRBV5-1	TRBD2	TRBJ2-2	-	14	CASSSTSGAGELFF	TGCGCCAGCAGCTCGACTAGCGGGGCCGGGGAGCTGTTTTTT
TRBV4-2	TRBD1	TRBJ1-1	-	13	CASSQERTGATFF	TGTGCCAGCAGCCAAGAGAGGACAGGGGCGACTTTCTTT
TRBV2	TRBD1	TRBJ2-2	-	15	CASLRDRDNTGELFF	TGTGCCAGCCTCCGGGACAGGGACAACACCGGGGAGCTGTTTTTT
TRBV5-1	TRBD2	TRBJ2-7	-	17	CASSKTSGAISSYEQYF	TGCGCCAGCAGCAAGACTAGCGGGGCAATATCCTCCTACGAGCAGTACTTC
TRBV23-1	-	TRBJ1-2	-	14	CASSQSGRLNGYTF	TGCGCCAGCAGTCAATCGGGCAGGCTGAATGGCTACACCTTC
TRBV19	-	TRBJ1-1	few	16	CASTGGRDYMNTEAFF	TGTGCCAGCACGGGTGGGAGGGATTACATGAACACTGAAGCTTTCTTT
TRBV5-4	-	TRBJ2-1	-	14	CASSLSSSYNEQFF	TGTGCCAGCAGCCTGTCGAGCTCCTACAATGAGCAGTTCTTC
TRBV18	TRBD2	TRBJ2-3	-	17	CASSRSGGGAQTDTQYF	TGTGCCAGCTCAAGATCGGGCGGGGGGGCCCAGACAGATACGCAGTATTTT
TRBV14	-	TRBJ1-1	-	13	CASSQVPRTEAFF	TGTGCCAGCAGCCAAGTTCCGCGAACTGAAGCTTTCTTT
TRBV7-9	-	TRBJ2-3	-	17	CASSPGMKSARPDTQYF	TGTGCCAGCAGCCCCGGGATGAAGTCGGCGCGCCCAGATACGCAGTATTTT
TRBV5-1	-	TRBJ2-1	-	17	CASSLAGTTKRTNEQFF	TGCGCCAGCAGCTTGGCCGGAACTACCAAACGTACTAATGAGCAGTTCTTC
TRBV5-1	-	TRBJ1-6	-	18	CASSLGPAVSSYNSPLHF	TGCGCCAGCAGCTTGGGCCCGGCGGTGAGCTCCTATAATTCACCCCTCCACTTT
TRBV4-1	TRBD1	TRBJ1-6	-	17	CASSRWDRAVINSPLHF	TGCGCCAGTAGTCGGTGGGACAGGGCGGTAATTAATTCACCCCTCCACTTT
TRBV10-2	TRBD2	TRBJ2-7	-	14	CASRSSGFTYEQYF	TGCGCCAGCAGGTCTAGCGGGTTCACCTACGAGCAGTACTTC
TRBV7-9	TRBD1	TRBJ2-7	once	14	CASSSGTGAYEQYF	TGTGCCAGCAGCTCCGGGACAGGGGCCTACGAGCAGTACTTC
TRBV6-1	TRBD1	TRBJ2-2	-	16	CASSKAGQGVTGELFF	TGTGCCAGCAGTAAAGCGGGACAGGGGGTCACCGGGGAGCTGTTTTTT
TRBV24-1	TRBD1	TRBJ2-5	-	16	CATSDFNRGYQETQYF	TGTGCCACCAGTGATTTTAACAGGGGGTACCAAGAGACCCAGTACTTC
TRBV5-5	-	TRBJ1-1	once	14	CASSQGGQFTEAFF	TGTGCCAGCAGCCAAGGGGGTCAGTTCACTGAAGCTTTCTTT
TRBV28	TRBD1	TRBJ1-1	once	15	CASSLTGGAYTEAFF	TGTGCCAGCAGTTTGACAGGGGGCGCGTACACTGAAGCTTTCTTT
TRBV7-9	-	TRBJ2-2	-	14	CASSAPFGTGELFF	TGTGCCAGCAGCGCCCCGTTCGGGACCGGGGAGCTGTTTTTT
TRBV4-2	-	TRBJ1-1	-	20	CASSQDLGLGGGHPRAEAFF	TGTGCCAGCAGCCAAGATTTGGGCCTAGGTGGGGGACACCCAAGGGCTGAAGCTTTCTTT
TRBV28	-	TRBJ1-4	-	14	CASSLAGLNEKLFF	TGTGCCAGCAGTTTGGCAGGGCTAAATGAAAAACTGTTTTTT
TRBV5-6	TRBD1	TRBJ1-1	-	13	CASSWDRGTEAFF	TGTGCCAGCAGCTGGGACAGGGGGACTGAAGCTTTCTTT